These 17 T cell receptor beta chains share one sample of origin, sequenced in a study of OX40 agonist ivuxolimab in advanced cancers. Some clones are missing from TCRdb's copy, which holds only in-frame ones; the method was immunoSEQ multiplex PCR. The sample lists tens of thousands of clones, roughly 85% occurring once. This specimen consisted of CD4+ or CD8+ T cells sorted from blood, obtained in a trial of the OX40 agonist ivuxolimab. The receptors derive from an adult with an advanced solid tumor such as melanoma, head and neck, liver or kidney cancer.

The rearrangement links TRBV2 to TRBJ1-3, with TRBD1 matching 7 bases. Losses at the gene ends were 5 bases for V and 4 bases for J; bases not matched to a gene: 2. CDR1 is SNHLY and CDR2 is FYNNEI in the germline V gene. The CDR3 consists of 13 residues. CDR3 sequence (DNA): TGTGCCAGCAGTCAGGGGGGCGGAAACACCATATATTTT. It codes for CASSQGGGNTIYF.

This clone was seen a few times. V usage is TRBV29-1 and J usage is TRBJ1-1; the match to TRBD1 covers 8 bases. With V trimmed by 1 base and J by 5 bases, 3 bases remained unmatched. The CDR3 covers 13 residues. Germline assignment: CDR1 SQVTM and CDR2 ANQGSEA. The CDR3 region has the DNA TGCAGCGTTGAAGCACAGGGGGGGACTGAAGCTTTCTTT. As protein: CSVEAQGGTEAFF.

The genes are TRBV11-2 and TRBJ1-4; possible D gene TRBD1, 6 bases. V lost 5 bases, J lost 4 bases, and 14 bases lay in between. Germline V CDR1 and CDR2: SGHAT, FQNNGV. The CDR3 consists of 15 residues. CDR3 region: CASSRGGGVNEKLFF. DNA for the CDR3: TGTGCCAGCAGCCGAGGGGGAGGAGTTAATGAAAAACTGTTTTTT.

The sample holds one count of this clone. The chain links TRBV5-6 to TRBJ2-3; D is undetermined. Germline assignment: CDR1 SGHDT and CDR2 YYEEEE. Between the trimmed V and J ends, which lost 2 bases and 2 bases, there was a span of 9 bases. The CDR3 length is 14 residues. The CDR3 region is CASSFNYITDTQYF. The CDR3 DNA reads TGTGCCAGCAGCTTTAACTATATCACAGATACGCAGTATTTT.

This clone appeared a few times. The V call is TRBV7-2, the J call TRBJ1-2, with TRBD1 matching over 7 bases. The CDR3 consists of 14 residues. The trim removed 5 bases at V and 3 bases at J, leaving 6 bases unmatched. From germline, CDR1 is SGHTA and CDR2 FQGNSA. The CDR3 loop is CASSLETGHYGYTF. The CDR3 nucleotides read TGTGCCAGCAGCCTCGAGACAGGGCACTATGGCTACACCTTC.

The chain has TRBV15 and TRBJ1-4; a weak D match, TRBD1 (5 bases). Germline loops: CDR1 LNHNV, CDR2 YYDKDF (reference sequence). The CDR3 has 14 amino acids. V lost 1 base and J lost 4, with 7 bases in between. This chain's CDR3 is CATSRGQFNEKLFF. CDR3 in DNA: TGTGCCACCAGCAGAGGACAGTTTAATGAAAAACTGTTTTTT.

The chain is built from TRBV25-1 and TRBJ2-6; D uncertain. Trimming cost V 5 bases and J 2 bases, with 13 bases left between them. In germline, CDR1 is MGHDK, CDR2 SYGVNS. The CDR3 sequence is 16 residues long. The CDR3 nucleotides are TGTGCCAGCAGTCCTCCGACCACCCCTGGGGCCAACGTCCTGACTTTC. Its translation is CASSPPTTPGANVLTF.

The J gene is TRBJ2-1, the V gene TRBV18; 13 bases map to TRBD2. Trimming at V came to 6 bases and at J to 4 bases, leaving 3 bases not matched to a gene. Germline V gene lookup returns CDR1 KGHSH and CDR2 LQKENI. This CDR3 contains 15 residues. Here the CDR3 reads CASSLLAGGYNEQFF. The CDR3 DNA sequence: TGTGCCAGCTCCCTACTAGCGGGGGGGTACAATGAGCAGTTCTTC.

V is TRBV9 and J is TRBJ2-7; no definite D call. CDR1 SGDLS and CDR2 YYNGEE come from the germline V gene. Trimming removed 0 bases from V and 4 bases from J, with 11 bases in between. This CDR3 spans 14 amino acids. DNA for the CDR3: TGTGCCAGCAGCGTAGGAGGAGTGGGGTACGAGCAGTACTTC. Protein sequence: CASSVGGVGYEQYF.

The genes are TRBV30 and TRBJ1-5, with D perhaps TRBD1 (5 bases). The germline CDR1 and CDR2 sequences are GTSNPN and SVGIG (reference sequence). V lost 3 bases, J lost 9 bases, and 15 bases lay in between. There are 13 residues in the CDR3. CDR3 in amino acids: CAWRGDGMGPQHF. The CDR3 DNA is TGTGCCTGGAGGGGGGACGGGATGGGGCCCCAGCATTTT.

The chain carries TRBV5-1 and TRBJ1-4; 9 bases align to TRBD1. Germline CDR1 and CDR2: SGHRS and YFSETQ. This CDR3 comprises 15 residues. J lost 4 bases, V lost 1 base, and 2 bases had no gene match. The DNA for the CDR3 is TGCGCCAGCAGCTTGTCGACAGGGGGTAATGAAAAACTGTTTTTT. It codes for CASSLSTGGNEKLFF.

The DNA of the CDR3 is TGCGCCAGCAGCTTTTACCAAGAGACCCAGTACTTC. This codes for CASSFYQETQYF. The rearrangement links TRBV5-1 to TRBJ2-5, with D unclear. CDR3 length equals 12 residues. The V end lost 2 bases, the J end lost 0 bases, and 2 bases lay between the germline ends. Per the germline V gene, CDR1 is SGHRS and CDR2 is YFSETQ.

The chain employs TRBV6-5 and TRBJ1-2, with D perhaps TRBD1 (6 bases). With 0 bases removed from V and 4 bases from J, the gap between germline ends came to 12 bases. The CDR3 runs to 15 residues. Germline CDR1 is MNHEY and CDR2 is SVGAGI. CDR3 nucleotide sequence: TGTGCCAGCAGTTACTCGACCCTGACAGGCTATGGCTACACCTTC. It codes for CASSYSTLTGYGYTF.

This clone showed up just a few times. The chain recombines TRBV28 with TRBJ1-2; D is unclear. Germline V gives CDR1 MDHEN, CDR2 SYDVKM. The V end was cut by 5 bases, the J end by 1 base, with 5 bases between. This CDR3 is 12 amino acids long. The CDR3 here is CASSPGNYGYTF. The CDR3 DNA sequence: TGTGCCAGCAGTCCCGGTAACTATGGCTACACCTTC.

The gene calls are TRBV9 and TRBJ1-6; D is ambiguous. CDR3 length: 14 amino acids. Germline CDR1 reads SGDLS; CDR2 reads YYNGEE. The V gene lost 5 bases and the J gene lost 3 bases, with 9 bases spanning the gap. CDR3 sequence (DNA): TGTGCCAGCAGTCAGCAGGTCTATAATTCACCCCTCCACTTT. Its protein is CASSQQVYNSPLHF.

The chain's CDR3 is CATGDTSMNTEAFF. CDR3 DNA: TGTGCCACCGGGGACACAAGCATGAACACTGAAGCTTTCTTT. J is TRBJ1-1 and V is TRBV6-1; TRBD1 is a possible D gene (6 bases). V was trimmed by 10 bases and J by 0 bases, leaving 15 bases between them. Germline CDR1 MNHNS, CDR2 SASEGT. The CDR3 is 14 amino acids.

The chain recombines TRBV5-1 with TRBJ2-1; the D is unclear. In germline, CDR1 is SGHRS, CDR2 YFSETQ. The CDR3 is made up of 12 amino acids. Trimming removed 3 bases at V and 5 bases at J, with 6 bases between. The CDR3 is CASSSLNNEQFF. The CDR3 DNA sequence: TGCGCCAGCAGCTCCCTCAACAATGAGCAGTTCTTC.